This T cell receptor beta chain originates from a study of regulatory T cells in long-lasting Graves disease. Indicated time point: newly diagnosed GD, antithyroid drugs for less than 3 months. The TCR library was made from RNA that had been extracted from PBMCs in TRIzol. At least ten counts were recorded for this clonotype. Assembly of TCR beta libraries relied on iRepertoire HTBI primers together with Arm-PCR of CDR3 regions. TCRdb processed the multiplex PCR reads anew with MiXCR; each CDR3 protein has one entry. The sample yields about half a million distinct CDR3 sequences, 9.5% to 15% seen once. Trimming shortened V by 3 bases and J by 7 bases, and 13 bases separated the two germline ends. This CDR3 is 13 amino acids long. These same records also appear under a second study, on T cells in Graves' hyperthyroidism and ophthalmopathy.

This sequence was found in a woman aged 25 to 39 with Graves disease. Sequences were derived from peripheral blood mononuclear cells (PBMCs), sampled at new diagnosis, from a patient treated with antithyroid drugs. This chain links TRBV12-3 or TRBV12-4 with TRBJ2-7; D not certain. CDR3 loop: CASSLSRAGEQYF. The DNA for the CDR3 is TGTGCCAGCAGTTTGAGCCGGGCCGGTGAGCAGTACTTC.